This T cell receptor (beta chain) is drawn from a study of T cell responses to AZD1222 COVID-19 vaccine. This clone has a handful of counts. The CDR3 covers 16 residues. The V and J ends lost 11 bases and 0 bases respectively, with 20 bases between them. Germline CDR1 and CDR2: SEHNR and FQNEAQ (reference sequence). Some clones are missing from TCRdb's copy, which holds only in-frame ones; the method was immunoSEQ multiplex PCR. The table lists 140,000 to 150,000 clones, approximately 85% of them singletons. The TCR was taken from an adult in good health. The V gene is TRBV7-9, the J gene TRBJ1-3; weak D call: TRBD1 (5 bases). This specimen was peripheral blood, taken on day 0 of AZD1222 vaccination. This CDR3 is CAGAPAGGGSGNTIYF. CDR3 sequence (DNA): TGTGCCGGAGCGCCGGCGGGGGGAGGCTCTGGAAACACCATATATTTT. The entire variable domain, with the rest obtained from reference TRBV7-9 and TRBJ1-3, is as follows: DTGVSQNPRHKITKRGQNVTFRCDPISEHNRLYWYRQTLGQGPEFLTYFQNEAQLEKSRLLSDRFSAERPKGSFSTLEIQRTEQGDSAMYLCAGAPAGGGSGNTIYFGEGSWLTVV.